This TCR beta chain was sequenced during a study of shared clonotypes between healthy human individuals. The table came from immunoSEQ multiplex PCR; TCRdb's copy has only in-frame clones and leaves some out. In the table there are about 2.4 million clones, under 95% of which are singletons. The length of the CDR3 is 16 residues. Germline lookup yields CDR1 SGHTA and CDR2 FQGNSA. V was clipped by 0 bases and J by 3 bases; unmatched bases: 6. The clonotype was recovered from a young man in good health. Some clones in this sample may be carry-over from other donors' samples. Sequencing input: naive CD4+ T cells from PBMCs. Subset of the sample: CD45RA+ positively selected. The rearrangement links TRBV7-2 to TRBJ2-3; 7 nucleotides match TRBD2. The CDR3 is CASSLAGLAETDTQYF. CDR3 sequence (DNA): TGTGCCAGCAGCTTAGCTGGGCTAGCGGAGACAGATACGCAGTATTTT. Full variable domain (missing parts from reference TRBV7-2 and TRBJ2-3): GAGVSQSPSNKVTEKGKDVELRCDPISGHTALYWYRQSLGQGLEFLIYFQGNSAPDKSGLPSDRFSAERTGGSVSTLTIQRTQQEDSAVYLCASSLAGLAETDTQYFGPGTRLTVL.